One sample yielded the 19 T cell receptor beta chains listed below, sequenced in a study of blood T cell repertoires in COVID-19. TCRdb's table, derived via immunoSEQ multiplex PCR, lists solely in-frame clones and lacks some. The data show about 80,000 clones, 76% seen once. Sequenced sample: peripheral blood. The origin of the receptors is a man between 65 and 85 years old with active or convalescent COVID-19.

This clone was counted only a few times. CDR3 nucleotides: TGTGCCAGCAGTTTAGGGCTTTACAATGAGCAGTTCTTC. Amino acids: CASSLGLYNEQFF. The chain combines TRBV12-3 or TRBV12-4 with TRBJ2-1; D gene uncertain. The CDR3 has 13 amino acids. V lost 1 base and J lost 4, with 5 bases in between.

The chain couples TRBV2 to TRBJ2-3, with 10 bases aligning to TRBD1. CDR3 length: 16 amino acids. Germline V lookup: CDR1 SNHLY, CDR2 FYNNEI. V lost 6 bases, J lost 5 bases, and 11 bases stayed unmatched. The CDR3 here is CASRPDPGTGVDTQYF. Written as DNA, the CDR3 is TGTGCCAGCAGACCCGACCCCGGGACAGGGGTAGATACGCAGTATTTT.

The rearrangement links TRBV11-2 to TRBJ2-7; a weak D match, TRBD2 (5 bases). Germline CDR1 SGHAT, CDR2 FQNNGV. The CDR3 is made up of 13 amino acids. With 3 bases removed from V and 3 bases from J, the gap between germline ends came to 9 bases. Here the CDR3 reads CASSFSGNYEQYF. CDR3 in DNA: TGTGCCAGCAGCTTTTCCGGGAACTACGAGCAGTACTTC.

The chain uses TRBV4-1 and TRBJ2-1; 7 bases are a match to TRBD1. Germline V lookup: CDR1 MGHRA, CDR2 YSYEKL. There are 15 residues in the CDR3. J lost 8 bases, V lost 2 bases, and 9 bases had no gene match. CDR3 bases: TGCGCCAGCAGCCAAACGGGACAGCCTCGCTATGAGCAGTTCTTC. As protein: CASSQTGQPRYEQFF.

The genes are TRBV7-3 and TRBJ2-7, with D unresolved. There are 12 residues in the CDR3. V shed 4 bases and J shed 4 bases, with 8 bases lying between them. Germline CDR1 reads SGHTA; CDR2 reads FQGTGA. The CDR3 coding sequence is TGTGCCAGCAGCTCAGACGGGTACGAGCAGTACTTC. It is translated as CASSSDGYEQYF.

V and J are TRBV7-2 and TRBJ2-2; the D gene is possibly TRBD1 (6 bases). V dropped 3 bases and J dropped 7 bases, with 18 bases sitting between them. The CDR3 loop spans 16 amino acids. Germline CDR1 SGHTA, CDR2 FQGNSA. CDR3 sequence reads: CASSFSTGIQGGELFF. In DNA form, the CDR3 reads TGTGCCAGCAGCTTCAGCACAGGGATTCAGGGCGGGGAGCTGTTTTTT.

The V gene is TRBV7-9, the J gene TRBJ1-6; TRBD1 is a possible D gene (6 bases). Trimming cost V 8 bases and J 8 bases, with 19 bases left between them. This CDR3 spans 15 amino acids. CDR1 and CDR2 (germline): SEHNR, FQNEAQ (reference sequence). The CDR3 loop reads CASDLGGGAYSPLHF. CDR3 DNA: TGTGCCAGCGACCTTGGGGGGGGCGCGTATTCACCCCTCCACTTT.

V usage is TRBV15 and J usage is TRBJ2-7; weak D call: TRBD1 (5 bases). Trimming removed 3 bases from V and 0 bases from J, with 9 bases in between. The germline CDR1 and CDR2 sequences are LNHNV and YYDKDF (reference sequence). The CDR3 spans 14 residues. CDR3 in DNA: TGTGCCACCAGCAGTACCCAGGGCTCCTACGAGCAGTACTTC. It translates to CATSSTQGSYEQYF.

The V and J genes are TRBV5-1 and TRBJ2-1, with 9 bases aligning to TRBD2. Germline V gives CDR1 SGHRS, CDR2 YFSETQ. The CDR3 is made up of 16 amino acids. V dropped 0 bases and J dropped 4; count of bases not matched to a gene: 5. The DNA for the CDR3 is TGCGCCAGCAGCTTGGGGGCGCGGGGGGGTTACAATGAGCAGTTCTTC. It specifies CASSLGARGGYNEQFF.

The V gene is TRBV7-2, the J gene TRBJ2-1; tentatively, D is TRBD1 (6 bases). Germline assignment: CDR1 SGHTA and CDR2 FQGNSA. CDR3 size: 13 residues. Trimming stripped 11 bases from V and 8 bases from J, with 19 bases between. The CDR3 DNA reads TGTGCCGGAGGTCAGGGGAATCTGGATGAGCAGTTCTTC. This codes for CAGGQGNLDEQFF.

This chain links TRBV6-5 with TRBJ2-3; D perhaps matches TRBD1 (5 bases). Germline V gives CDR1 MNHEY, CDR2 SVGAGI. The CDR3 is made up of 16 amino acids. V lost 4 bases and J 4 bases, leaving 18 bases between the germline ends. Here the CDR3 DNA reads TGTGCCAGCAGTTCTCAAGGTCAGGGTTGGTCAGATACGCAGTATTTT. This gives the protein CASSSQGQGWSDTQYF.

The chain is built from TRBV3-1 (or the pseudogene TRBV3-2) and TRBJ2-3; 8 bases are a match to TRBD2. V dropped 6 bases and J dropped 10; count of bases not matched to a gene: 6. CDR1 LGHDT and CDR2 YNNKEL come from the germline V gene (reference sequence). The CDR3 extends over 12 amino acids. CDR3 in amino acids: CASSRGGRAQYF. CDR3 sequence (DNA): TGTGCCAGCAGTCGGGGGGGGAGGGCGCAGTATTTT.

The CDR3 DNA reads TGTGCCAGCTCACCCGACGGGCAGCCCCAGCATTTT. It encodes CASSPDGQPQHF. This rearrangement joins TRBV18 to TRBJ1-5; no clear D. Germline CDR1 is KGHSH and CDR2 is LQKENI. This CDR3 is built from 12 residues. V dropped 3 bases and J dropped 7 bases, with 7 bases sitting between them.

CDR3 protein: CASSINPGINTEAFF. The CDR3 DNA sequence: TGTGCCAGTAGTATCAATCCGGGTATCAACACTGAAGCTTTCTTT. The chain employs TRBV19 and TRBJ1-1; no clear D. Trimming stripped 3 bases from V and 2 bases from J, with 13 bases between. Germline CDR1 and CDR2: LNHDA and SQIVND (reference sequence). The CDR3 runs to 15 residues. Full variable domain (missing parts from reference TRBV19 and TRBJ1-1): DGGITQSPKYLFRKEGQNVTLSCEQNLNHDAMYWYRQDPGQGLRLIYYSQIVNDFQKGDIAEGYSVSREKKESFPLTVTSAQKNPTAFYLCASSINPGINTEAFFGQGTRLTVV.

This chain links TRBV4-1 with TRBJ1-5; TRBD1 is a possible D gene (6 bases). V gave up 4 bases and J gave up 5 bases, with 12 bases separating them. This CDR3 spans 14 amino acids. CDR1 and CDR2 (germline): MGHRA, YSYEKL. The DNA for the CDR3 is TGCGCCAGCAGCCTCCGACAGGTGGATCAGCCCCAGCATTTT. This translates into CASSLRQVDQPQHF.

Here the CDR3 reads CASSDSQGAEAFF. CDR3 DNA sequence: TGTGCCAGCAGTGACTCGCAGGGGGCTGAAGCTTTCTTT. The gene calls are TRBV6-4 and TRBJ1-1; 7 bases map to TRBD1. This CDR3 has 13 residues. CDR1 and CDR2 (germline): MRHNA, SNTAGT. The ends lost 0 bases at V and 6 bases at J; junction bases unmatched: 1.

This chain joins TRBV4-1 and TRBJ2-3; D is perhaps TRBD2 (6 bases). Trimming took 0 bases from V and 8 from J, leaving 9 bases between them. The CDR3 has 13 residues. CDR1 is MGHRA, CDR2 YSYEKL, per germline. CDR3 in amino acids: CASSQDLEGTQYF. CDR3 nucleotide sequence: TGCGCCAGCAGCCAAGATCTGGAGGGTACGCAGTATTTT.

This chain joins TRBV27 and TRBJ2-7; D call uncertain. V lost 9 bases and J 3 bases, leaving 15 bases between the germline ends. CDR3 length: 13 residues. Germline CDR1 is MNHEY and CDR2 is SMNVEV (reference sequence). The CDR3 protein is CASTSVPGYEQYF. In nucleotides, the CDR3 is TGTGCCAGTACCTCAGTCCCAGGCTACGAGCAGTACTTC.

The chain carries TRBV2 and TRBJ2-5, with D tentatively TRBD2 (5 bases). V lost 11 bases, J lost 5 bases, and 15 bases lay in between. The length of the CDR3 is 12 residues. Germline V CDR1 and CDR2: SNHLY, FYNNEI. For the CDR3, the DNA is TGTGCCCGACGGGATGCTGGGGAGACCCAGTACTTC. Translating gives CARRDAGETQYF.